Sequencing of this T cell receptor beta chain was carried out in a study of blood T cell repertoires in COVID-19. Per the original methods: Cell counts per sample came from amplifying reference gene primers. Sequencing used immunoSEQ multiplex PCR; TCRdb keeps in-frame clones, though not all of them. That table supplies the V and J calls and clone size; D and trimming were determined from the DNA. The sample records some 240,000 clones, approximately 85% being singletons. Cohort allocation depended upon clinical history that participants reported. The germline CDR1 and CDR2 sequences are SEHNR and FQNEAQ (reference sequence). The CDR3 extends over 16 amino acids. The V end lost 5 bases, the J end lost 0 bases, and 14 bases lay between the germline ends.

The TCR sequence derives from a woman aged 45-65 years who had been exposed to COVID-19. The sample was PBMCs or T cells enriched from blood (not recorded which). This rearrangement joins TRBV7-9 to TRBJ1-3; D is ambiguous. CDR3 loop: CASSPAVGHSGNTIYF. CDR3 sequence (DNA): TGTGCCAGCAGCCCGGCAGTGGGCCACTCTGGAAACACCATATATTTT.